The 20 T cell receptor beta chains presented below share a single source sample, sequenced in a study of cytomegalovirus exposure and HLA in healthy donors. Here immunoSEQ multiplex PCR was the method, and the copy in TCRdb shows in-frame clones only, minus some. The table lists 110,000 or so clones, about 91% of them singletons, with 1.5% to 2% in the top ten. Sequences were obtained from PBMCs. The receptors were sampled from a young man in good health and CMV-seronegative.

The chain carries TRBV28 and TRBJ2-1; 11 nucleotides agree with TRBD2. The CDR3 covers 16 residues. Germline V gene data show CDR1 as MDHEN and CDR2 as SYDVKM. V dropped 5 bases and J dropped 4; count of bases not matched to a gene: 7. CDR3 residues: CASSAGLAEMYNEQFF. CDR3 DNA: TGTGCCAGCAGTGCGGGACTAGCGGAAATGTACAATGAGCAGTTCTTC. The variable domain in full, with the rest retrieved from reference TRBV28 and TRBJ2-1, is DVKVTQSSRYLVKRTGEKVFLECVQDMDHENMFWYRQDPGLGLRLIYFSYDVKMKEKGDIPEGYSVSREKKERFSLILESASTNQTSMYLCASSAGLAEMYNEQFFGPGTRLTVL.

The chain links TRBV29-1 to TRBJ2-5; D is unresolved. Trimming left V 4 bases short and J 2 bases short, with 8 bases between. The CDR3 covers 12 residues. Germline V gene sequence: CDR1 SQVTM, CDR2 ANQGSEA. The CDR3 DNA sequence: TGCAGCGTTGTGGAGATTCAAGAGACCCAGTACTTC. Encoded protein: CSVVEIQETQYF.

V usage is TRBV4-3 and J usage is TRBJ2-3, with 8 bases aligning to TRBD2. The CDR3 totals 18 residues. Germline lookup yields CDR1 LGHNA and CDR2 YSLEER. Trimming at V came to 0 bases and at J to 5 bases, leaving 13 bases not matched to a gene. The CDR3 DNA follows: TGCGCCAGCAGCCAAGATTTTACTAGCGGCGCCGTGGGAGATACGCAGTATTTT. Its protein product is CASSQDFTSGAVGDTQYF.

The table lists this clone with a few counts. V and J are TRBV15 and TRBJ1-1; D might be TRBD1 (6 bases). Trimming left V 1 base short and J 1 base short, with 7 bases between. This CDR3 has 14 residues. The germline V gene has CDR1 LNHNV and CDR2 YYDKDF (reference sequence). The CDR3 bases are TGTGCCACCAGCAGAGGGACAGAGAACACTGAAGCTTTCTTT. Encoded protein: CATSRGTENTEAFF.

This chain connects TRBV29-1 to TRBJ2-1, with a weak D call TRBD1 (6 bases). Trimming pared 4 bases from V and 9 bases from J, leaving 13 bases between. Germline CDR1 is SQVTM and CDR2 is ANQGSEA. CDR3 size: 12 residues. For the CDR3, the DNA is TGCAGCGTTGTGCAGGGGAGAGGTGAGCAGTTCTTC. Its translation: CSVVQGRGEQFF.

This clone has only one observation. The V call is TRBV9, the J call TRBJ2-3, with 7 bases aligning to TRBD2. Germline lookup yields CDR1 SGDLS and CDR2 YYNGEE. The V and J ends lost 1 base and 1 base, in that order; junction bases with no gene match: 0. This CDR3 is built from 14 residues. In DNA, the CDR3 is TGTGCCAGCAGCGTAACTAGCGGCACAGATACGCAGTATTTT. It codes for CASSVTSGTDTQYF. The entire variable domain, with the rest obtained from reference TRBV9 and TRBJ2-3, is as follows: DSGVTQTPKHLITATGQRVTLRCSPRSGDLSVYWYQQSLDQGLQFLIQYYNGEERAKGNILERFSAQQFPDLHSELNLSSLELGDSALYFCASSVTSGTDTQYFGPGTRLTVL.

V is TRBV28 and J is TRBJ2-7; 10 bases map to TRBD1. CDR1 and CDR2 (germline): MDHEN, SYDVKM. J was trimmed by 9 bases and V by 2 bases; bases with no gene match: 16. The CDR3 contains 17 residues. As DNA, the CDR3 is TGTGCCAGCAGTTTAATCACTGGGACAGGGGCGCCGTTGGGGCAGTACTTC. This encodes CASSLITGTGAPLGQYF.

J is TRBJ1-1 and V is TRBV4-1; D may be TRBD1 (5 bases). The CDR3 totals 14 residues. Trimming shortened V by 3 bases and J by 4 bases, and 12 bases separated the two germline ends. CDR1 is MGHRA and CDR2 is YSYEKL in the germline V gene. In DNA form, the CDR3 reads TGCGCCAGCAGCCACCAGGGCTCTAGCACTGAAGCTTTCTTT. Translated, it gives CASSHQGSSTEAFF.

The rearrangement joins TRBV11-3 to TRBJ1-2; D gene ambiguous. Trimming removed 0 bases from V and 3 bases from J, with 17 bases in between. Germline CDR1 reads SGHNT; CDR2 reads YENEEA. The CDR3 runs 17 residues. The CDR3 nucleotides are TGTGCCAGCAGCTTAGAAGTTGTCTTCCGGAGGGACTATGGCTACACCTTC. It specifies CASSLEVVFRRDYGYTF.

Only one count was recorded for this clone. The chain employs TRBV28 and TRBJ1-5, with TRBD1 matching 7 bases. The germline V gene has CDR1 MDHEN and CDR2 SYDVKM. Germline trimming cut 2 bases from V and 1 base from J; bases unmatched to any gene: 11. The CDR3 totals 18 residues. This CDR3 reads CASSLDRVGLWSNQPQHF. DNA for the CDR3: TGTGCCAGCAGTTTAGACAGGGTGGGACTCTGGAGCAATCAGCCCCAGCATTTT. The entire variable domain, with the rest obtained from reference TRBV28 and TRBJ1-5, is as follows: DVKVTQSSRYLVKRTGEKVFLECVQDMDHENMFWYRQDPGLGLRLIYFSYDVKMKEKGDIPEGYSVSREKKERFSLILESASTNQTSMYLCASSLDRVGLWSNQPQHFGDGTRLSIL.

The V and J genes are TRBV2 and TRBJ2-7; possible D gene TRBD1, 6 bases. CDR1 is SNHLY and CDR2 is FYNNEI in the germline V gene. The CDR3 loop spans 13 amino acids. Between the trimmed V and J ends, which lost 6 bases and 4 bases, there was a span of 13 bases. The CDR3 DNA sequence: TGTGCCAGCAGGCCTGGGACACGATACGAGCAGTACTTC. Encoded protein: CASRPGTRYEQYF.

The V and J genes are TRBV6-1 and TRBJ1-5; D gene unclear. V was cut by 5 bases and J by 4 bases, with 15 bases left in between. Germline loops: CDR1 MNHNS, CDR2 SASEGT. CDR3 size: 15 residues. CDR3 sequence: CASSIDIQPNQPQHF. Here the CDR3 DNA reads TGTGCCAGCAGTATAGACATTCAGCCAAATCAGCCCCAGCATTTT.

The J gene is TRBJ2-7, the V gene TRBV28; a weak D match, TRBD1 (5 bases). Per germline, CDR1 MDHEN and CDR2 SYDVKM. The CDR3 contains 12 residues. V gave up 2 bases and J gave up 6 bases, with 8 bases separating them. The CDR3 bases are TGTGCCAGCAGTTTAAGTAGGGGCGAGCAGTACTTC. Encoded protein: CASSLSRGEQYF.

The rearrangement uses TRBV11-2 and TRBJ2-7; TRBD2 agrees at 14 bases. CDR1 is SGHAT and CDR2 is FQNNGV in the germline V gene. The trim removed 4 bases at V and 7 bases at J, leaving 6 bases unmatched. CDR3 length: 15 residues. In DNA, the CDR3 is TGTGCCAGCAGCTCCGGACTAGCGGGAGGTATTGAGCAGTACTTC. It is translated as CASSSGLAGGIEQYF. The variable domain in full, completed from reference TRBV11-2 and TRBJ2-7, reads EAGVAQSPRYKIIEKRQSVAFWCNPISGHATLYWYQQILGQGPKLLIQFQNNGVVDDSQLPKDRFSAERLKGVDSTLKIQPAKLEDSAVYLCASSSGLAGGIEQYFGPGTRLTVT.

Only one count was recorded for this clone. The J gene is TRBJ2-7, the V gene TRBV6-5; TRBD2 matches at 8 bases. Germline loops: CDR1 MNHEY, CDR2 SVGAGI. The CDR3 consists of 14 residues. Losses at the gene ends were 6 bases for V and 6 bases for J; bases not matched to a gene: 10. The CDR3 protein is CASRTSGSVIEQYF. The CDR3 DNA follows: TGTGCCAGCAGGACGAGCGGGAGTGTAATCGAGCAGTACTTC.

The V and J genes are TRBV5-8 and TRBJ1-1, with a possible D match to TRBD1 (5 bases). The germline V gene encodes CDR1 SGHTS and CDR2 YDEGEE. The germline V and J ends were trimmed by 3 bases and 4 bases, with 22 bases remaining between them. CDR3 length: 17 amino acids. For the CDR3, the DNA is TGTGCCAGCAGCTCCTGGGGGGACGGGACTTCTGGCACTGAAGCTTTCTTT. Translation: CASSSWGDGTSGTEAFF. Together with reference TRBV5-8 and TRBJ1-1, the CDR3 gives the full variable domain: EAGVTQSPTHLIKTRGQQATLRCSPISGHTSVYWYQQALGLGLQFLLWYDEGEERNRGNFPPRFSGRQFPNYSSELNVNALELEDSALYLCASSSWGDGTSGTEAFFGQGTRLTVV.

This chain uses TRBV19 with TRBJ1-5, with 8 bases identical to TRBD1. Germline V gives CDR1 LNHDA, CDR2 SQIVND (reference sequence). The CDR3 is 14 residues long. The trim removed 7 bases at V and 3 bases at J, leaving 5 bases unmatched. CDR3 protein: CASNLQGANQPQHF. As DNA, the CDR3 is TGTGCCAGTAATCTTCAGGGGGCCAATCAGCCCCAGCATTTT.

This chain joins TRBV30 and TRBJ1-1; D gene uncertain. Trimming removed 3 bases at V and 4 bases at J, with 15 bases between. CDR1 is GTSNPN, CDR2 SVGIG, per germline (reference sequence). The CDR3 has 14 amino acids. The CDR3 DNA sequence: TGTGCCTGGAGGAGGTTGGCAGCGGGCACTGAAGCTTTCTTT. Protein sequence: CAWRRLAAGTEAFF.

The chain joins TRBV19 to TRBJ2-1; 7 bases line up with TRBD2. CDR3 size: 15 residues. CDR1 is LNHDA and CDR2 is SQIVND in the germline V gene (reference sequence). V lost 9 bases, J lost 0 bases, and 8 bases stayed unmatched. CDR3 bases: TGTGCCAGCAAGGTAGCGGGCCTCTCCTACAATGAGCAGTTCTTC. As protein: CASKVAGLSYNEQFF.

The rearrangement uses TRBV9 and TRBJ1-5, with D perhaps TRBD1 (6 bases). Germline values: CDR1 SGDLS, CDR2 YYNGEE. V was shortened by 0 bases and J by 2 bases, with 9 bases between the two germline ends. This CDR3 region has 15 residues. For the CDR3, the DNA is TGTGCCAGCAGCGTAGGATCAGGGGGCAATCAGCCCCAGCATTTT. This codes for CASSVGSGGNQPQHF.